Shown below are 15 T cell receptor beta chains from a single sample sequenced in a study of shared clonotypes between healthy human individuals. Positive CCR7 selection of CD45RO-negative cells yielded the naive CD8 cells, and terminally differentiated effector memory CD45RA+ cells were excluded. Only in-frame clones appear in the TCRdb table, and some are missing; sequencing was by immunoSEQ multiplex PCR. The table shows under 1 million clones, with just over 95% occurring only once. Sample: naive CD8+ T cells sorted from blood. These receptors all stem from a man aged 25-45 years in good health.

This clone has a single count. The chain links TRBV19 to TRBJ2-1; TRBD1 matches 9 bases. There are 15 residues in the CDR3. Unmatched junction bases numbered 5, after V lost 7 bases and J lost 1 base. Germline loops: CDR1 LNHDA, CDR2 SQIVND (reference sequence). The chain's CDR3 is CASTLTGGSYNEQFF. As DNA, the CDR3 is TGTGCCAGTACCCTGACAGGGGGATCCTACAATGAGCAGTTCTTC.

This clone came up a few times. The chain carries TRBV7-7 and TRBJ2-2, with 7 bases fitting TRBD2. Germline CDR1 reads SSHAT; CDR2 reads FNYEAQ (reference sequence). The CDR3 loop spans 14 amino acids. The junction had 5 bases not matched to a gene; V was cut back by 2 bases and J by 8 bases. The CDR3, as DNA: TGTGCCAGCAGCTTAACCGGGGGACTAGGGGAGCTGTTTTTT. The encoded protein is CASSLTGGLGELFF. The whole variable domain, filled in from reference TRBV7-7 and TRBJ2-2, reads GAGVSQSPRYKVTKRGQDVTLRCDPISSHATLYWYQQALGQGPEFLTYFNYEAQPDKSGLPSDRFSAERPEGSISTLTIQRTEQRDSAMYRCASSLTGGLGELFFGEGSRLTVL.

This chain links TRBV7-9 with TRBJ2-2, with D possibly matching TRBD2 (6 bases). Germline V gene lookup returns CDR1 SEHNR and CDR2 FQNEAQ (reference sequence). CDR3 length: 17 residues. Trimming removed 2 bases from V and 1 base from J, with 14 bases in between. Here the CDR3 DNA reads TGTGCCAGCAGCTTACCCCTTGGCGGGGTGAACACCGGGGAGCTGTTTTTT. This encodes CASSLPLGGVNTGELFF.

The chain employs TRBV2 and TRBJ2-1, with D possibly TRBD1 on 6 matching bases. CDR1 and CDR2 (germline): SNHLY, FYNNEI. The CDR3 runs to 16 residues. V gave up 0 bases and J gave up 3 bases, with 12 bases separating them. CDR3 bases: TGTGCCAGCAGTGAAGCTCCCGGGACACGCTACAATGAGCAGTTCTTC. Amino acid sequence: CASSEAPGTRYNEQFF.

The rearrangement uses TRBV7-9 and TRBJ2-3; 12 bases are shared with TRBD2. The V and J ends lost 4 bases and 7 bases, in that order; junction bases with no gene match: 9. Per the germline V gene, CDR1 is SEHNR and CDR2 is FQNEAQ (reference sequence). The CDR3 is made up of 16 amino acids. CDR3 sequence: CASSYWTSGTFNTQYF. CDR3 nucleotide sequence: TGTGCCAGCAGCTACTGGACTAGCGGGACGTTCAATACGCAGTATTTT.

V and J are TRBV7-9 and TRBJ1-1, with D hard to call. The CDR3 runs to 10 residues. The ends were cut back, 6 bases at V and 13 bases at J, with 12 bases in the middle. Germline lookup yields CDR1 SEHNR and CDR2 FQNEAQ (reference sequence). The CDR3 spells CASRPEKGFF. CDR3 in DNA: TGTGCCAGCAGGCCTGAGAAGGGTTTCTTT.

The chain couples TRBV15 to TRBJ1-1, with TRBD1 matching over 11 bases. With 4 bases clipped from V and 6 bases from J, the junction kept 7 bases outside the gene matches. The germline gives CDR1 LNHNV, CDR2 YYDKDF (reference sequence). The CDR3 runs 15 residues. CDR3 protein: CATSTGQGAISEAFF. Here the CDR3 DNA reads TGTGCCACCAGCACCGGACAGGGGGCGATCTCTGAAGCTTTCTTT.

This clone was observed once. This sequence joins TRBV5-1 and TRBJ1-1, with a possible D match to TRBD1 (6 bases). CDR1 is SGHRS and CDR2 is YFSETQ in the germline V gene. The CDR3 spans 13 residues. V dropped 4 bases and J dropped 6 bases, with 13 bases sitting between them. DNA for the CDR3: TGCGCCAGCAGCCGGTTAGGGGGGCCTGAAGCTTTCTTT. Its protein is CASSRLGGPEAFF.

A word on this clone: The sample carries other DNA sequences with the same CDR3. Here the CDR3 reads CASSPGPSYEQYF. CDR3 DNA sequence: TGTGCCAGCAGCCCAGGGCCTTCCTACGAGCAGTACTTC. The chain links TRBV7-9 to TRBJ2-7; D may be TRBD1 (5 bases). Trimming left V 5 bases short and J 1 base short, with 9 bases between. The CDR3 loop spans 13 amino acids. Germline lookup yields CDR1 SEHNR and CDR2 FQNEAQ (reference sequence).

V gene TRBV27 combines with J gene TRBJ2-1; no clear D. The V end was cut by 2 bases, the J end by 12 bases, with 11 bases between. The CDR3 extends over 12 amino acids. CDR1 is MNHEY and CDR2 is SMNVEV in the germline V gene (reference sequence). CDR3 sequence (DNA): TGTGCCAGCAGTTTAGTTGGGGAAGGGCAGTTCTTC. Its protein is CASSLVGEGQFF.

This sequence joins TRBV7-2 and TRBJ2-1; TRBD1 aligns across 8 bases. Germline CDR1 SGHTA, CDR2 FQGNSA. The junction had 10 bases not matched to a gene; V was cut back by 2 bases and J by 4 bases. CDR3 size: 17 residues. Here the CDR3 reads CASSLSRTGSEYNEQFF. CDR3 coding DNA: TGTGCCAGCAGCTTATCCCGGACAGGGAGCGAGTACAATGAGCAGTTCTTC.

This clone was recorded once. The chain has TRBV11-2 and TRBJ1-2, with D possibly TRBD1 on 6 matching bases. This CDR3 spans 15 amino acids. V was shortened by 1 base and J by 3 bases, with 12 bases between the two germline ends. Germline V gene data show CDR1 as SGHAT and CDR2 as FQNNGV. In DNA form, the CDR3 reads TGTGCCAGCAGCTTAGTTAGGACAGATCACTATGGCTACACCTTC. It translates to CASSLVRTDHYGYTF. The full variable domain, with the rest looked up from reference TRBV11-2 and TRBJ1-2, is EAGVAQSPRYKIIEKRQSVAFWCNPISGHATLYWYQQILGQGPKLLIQFQNNGVVDDSQLPKDRFSAERLKGVDSTLKIQPAKLEDSAVYLCASSLVRTDHYGYTFGSGTRLTVV.

The gene calls are TRBV6-1 and TRBJ2-7, with D uncertain. This CDR3 is built from 12 residues. With 3 bases removed from V and 6 bases from J, the gap between germline ends came to 9 bases. Germline CDR1 is MNHNS and CDR2 is SASEGT. Here the CDR3 reads CASSEWQSEQYF. Written as DNA, the CDR3 is TGTGCCAGCAGTGAGTGGCAGAGCGAGCAGTACTTC.

The chain couples TRBV29-1 to TRBJ2-5; 10 nucleotides match TRBD2. The CDR3 totals 14 residues. Looked up from germline, CDR1 is SQVTM and CDR2 is ANQGSEA. J gave up 2 bases and V 4 bases, and 4 bases lay outside the gene matches. The CDR3 loop reads CSVGLAGEQETQYF. In DNA, the CDR3 is TGCAGCGTTGGGCTAGCGGGGGAGCAAGAGACCCAGTACTTC.

V and J are TRBV14 and TRBJ2-7; D perhaps matches TRBD2 (6 bases). In germline, CDR1 is SGHDN, CDR2 FVKESK. V lost 2 bases and J lost 5, with 25 bases in between. The CDR3 consists of 18 residues. The CDR3 DNA is TGTGCCAGCAGCCAAACTGCACACCGGGACTCTCTTTCTGACGAGCAGTACTTC. It specifies CASSQTAHRDSLSDEQYF.